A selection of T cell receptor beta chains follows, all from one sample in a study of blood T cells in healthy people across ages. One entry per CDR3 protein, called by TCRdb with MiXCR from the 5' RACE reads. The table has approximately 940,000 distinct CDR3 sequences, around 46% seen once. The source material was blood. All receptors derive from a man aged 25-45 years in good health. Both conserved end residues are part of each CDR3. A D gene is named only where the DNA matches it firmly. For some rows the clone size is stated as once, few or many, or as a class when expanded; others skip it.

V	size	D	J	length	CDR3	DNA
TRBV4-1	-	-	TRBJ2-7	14	CASSQDMSWSEQYF	TGCGCCAGCAGCCAAGATATGTCGTGGAGCGAGCAGTACTTC
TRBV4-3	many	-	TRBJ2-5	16	CASSQESGQGGETQYF	TGCGCCAGCAGCCAAGAGTCGGGCCAGGGCGGAGAGACCCAGTACTTC
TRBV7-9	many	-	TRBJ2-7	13	CASSLPASYEQYF	TGCGCCAGCAGCTTGCCGGCATCCTACGAGCAGTACTTC
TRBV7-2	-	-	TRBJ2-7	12	CASSPTGDTRYF	TGTGCCAGCAGCCCGACGGGGGACACGCGGTACTTC
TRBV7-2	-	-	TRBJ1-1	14	CASTQRTMNTEAFF	TGTGCCAGCACCCAGCGCACTATGAACACTGAAGCTTTCTTT
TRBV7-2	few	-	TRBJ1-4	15	CASSSMGVTNEKLFF	TGTGCCAGCAGCTCAATGGGGGTGACTAATGAAAAACTGTTTTTT
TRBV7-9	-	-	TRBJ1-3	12	CASSANGFTIYF	TGTGCCAGCAGCGCTAACGGGTTCACCATATATTTT
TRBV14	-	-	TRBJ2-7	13	CASSQERQYEQYF	TGTGCCAGCAGCCAAGAGAGGCAGTACGAGCAGTACTTC
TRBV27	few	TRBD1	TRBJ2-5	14	CASSFRDREETQYF	TGTGCCAGCAGTTTCCGGGACAGAGAGGAGACCCAGTACTTC
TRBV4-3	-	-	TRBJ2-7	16	CASSQDPASTVYEQYF	TGCGCCAGCAGCCAAGATCCTGCTTCGACTGTCTACGAGCAGTACTTC
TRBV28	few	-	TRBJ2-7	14	CATIRRLVSYEQYF	TGTGCCACCATTCGACGGCTAGTCTCCTACGAGCAGTACTTC
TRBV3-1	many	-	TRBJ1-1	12	CASSQDNRGAFF	TGTGCCAGCAGCCAAGATAACCGGGGGGCTTTCTTT
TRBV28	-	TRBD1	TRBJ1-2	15	CASRRGTGGSNGYTF	TGTGCCAGCAGGCGCGGGACAGGGGGGTCTAATGGCTACACCTTC
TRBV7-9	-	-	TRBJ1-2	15	CASSGVGLANYGYTF	TGTGCCAGCTCAGGGGTGGGGCTAGCTAACTATGGCTACACCTTC
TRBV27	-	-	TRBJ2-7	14	CASSLLGADYEQYF	TGTGCCAGCAGTTTATTGGGGGCGGACTACGAGCAGTACTTC
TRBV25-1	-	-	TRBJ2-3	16	CASSEYNRLAGDTQYF	TGTGCCAGCAGTGAATATAACCGACTCGCGGGGGATACGCAGTATTTT
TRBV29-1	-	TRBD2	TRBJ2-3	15	CSGKTSGSSTDTQYF	TGCAGCGGGAAAACTAGCGGATCTAGCACAGATACGCAGTATTTT
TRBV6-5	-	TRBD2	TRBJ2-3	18	CASSYFSGLAGGRDTQYF	TGTGCCAGCAGTTACTTCTCAGGACTAGCGGGGGGCCGAGATACGCAGTATTTT
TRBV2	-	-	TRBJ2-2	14	CASRLDRNTGELFF	TGTGCCAGCAGATTGGACAGAAACACCGGGGAGCTGTTTTTT
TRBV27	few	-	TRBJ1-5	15	CASSPGGVSNQPQHF	TGTGCCAGCAGCCCTGGCGGGGTCAGCAATCAGCCCCAGCATTTT
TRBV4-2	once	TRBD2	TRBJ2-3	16	CASSQELAGGTDTQYF	TGTGCCAGCAGCCAGGAACTAGCGGGGGGGACAGATACGCAGTATTTT
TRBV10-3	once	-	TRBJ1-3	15	CAISDPVEAGNTIYF	TGTGCCATCAGTGACCCGGTAGAGGCTGGAAACACCATATATTTT
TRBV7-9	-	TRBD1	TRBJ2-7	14	CASTPGTELYEQYF	TGTGCCAGCACTCCCGGGACAGAGCTCTACGAGCAGTACTTC
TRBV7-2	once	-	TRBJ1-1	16	CASSPRSGASIPEAFF	TGTGCCAGCAGCCCCCGTAGTGGCGCCAGTATCCCTGAAGCTTTCTTT
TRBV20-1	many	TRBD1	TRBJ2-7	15	CSARDEVTGEYEQYF	TGCAGTGCTAGAGATGAGGTGACAGGGGAATACGAGCAGTACTTC
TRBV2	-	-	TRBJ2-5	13	CASSGQSEGEQYF	TGTGCCAGCAGTGGGCAATCGGAGGGGGAGCAGTACTTC
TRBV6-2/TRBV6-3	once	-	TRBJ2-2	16	CASSRTGTENTGELFF	TGTGCCAGCAGTCGTACCGGGACCGAGAACACCGGGGAGCTGTTTTTT